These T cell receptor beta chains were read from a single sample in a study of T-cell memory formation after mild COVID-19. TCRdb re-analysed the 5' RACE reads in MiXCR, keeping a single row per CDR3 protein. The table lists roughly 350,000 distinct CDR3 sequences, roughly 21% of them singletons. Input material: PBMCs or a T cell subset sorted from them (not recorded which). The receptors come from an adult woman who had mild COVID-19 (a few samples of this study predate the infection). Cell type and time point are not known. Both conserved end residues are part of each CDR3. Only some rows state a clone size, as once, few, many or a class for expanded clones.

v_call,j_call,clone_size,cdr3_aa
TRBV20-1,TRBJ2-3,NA,CSARSPGLASTDTQYF
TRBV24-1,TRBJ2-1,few,CATSDSLRGKYNEQFF
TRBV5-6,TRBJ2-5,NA,CASSPQDWETQYF
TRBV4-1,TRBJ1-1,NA,CASSNPGGYTEAFF
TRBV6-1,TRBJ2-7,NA,CASSDPRQGGNEQYF
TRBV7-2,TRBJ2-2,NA,CASSLNPFGTGELFF
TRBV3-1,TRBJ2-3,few,CASSQGTATDTQYF
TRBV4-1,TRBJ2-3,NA,CASSQDQSTDTQYF
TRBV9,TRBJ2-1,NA,CASSKTRQSGRGNEQFF
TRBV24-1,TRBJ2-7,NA,CATSDFGTDEQYF
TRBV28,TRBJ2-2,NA,CASSSAGEGAGELFF
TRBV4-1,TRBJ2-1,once,CASSQPTSDNEQFF
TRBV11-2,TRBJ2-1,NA,CASSLGGQGAQFF
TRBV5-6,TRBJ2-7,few,CASSFGNSAAYEQYF
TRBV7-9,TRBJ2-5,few,CASSLRTAEETQYF
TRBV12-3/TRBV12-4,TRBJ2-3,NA,CASSPPSGWDADTQYF
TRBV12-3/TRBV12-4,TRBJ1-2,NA,CASTGNRERGYTF
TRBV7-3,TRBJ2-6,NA,CASSLDPGGANVLTF
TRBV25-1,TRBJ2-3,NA,CASSESKQGGTSGDTQYF
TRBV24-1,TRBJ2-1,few,CATSRGTSGRNEQFF
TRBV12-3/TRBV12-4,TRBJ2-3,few,CASSFGTSSADTQYF
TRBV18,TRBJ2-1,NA,CASSPRLAGEVGNEQFF
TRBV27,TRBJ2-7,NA,CASSFLWPGGRQYF
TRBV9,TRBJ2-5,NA,CASSVTRTPGETQYF
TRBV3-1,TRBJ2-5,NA,CASGLSLQETQYF
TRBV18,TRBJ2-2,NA,CASSSTSGRLAGELFF
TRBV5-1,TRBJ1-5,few,CASSLGLGGNQPQHF
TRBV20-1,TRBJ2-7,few,CSANSVDLRGDNYEQYF
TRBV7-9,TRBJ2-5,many,CASSSPGPLGAAQYF
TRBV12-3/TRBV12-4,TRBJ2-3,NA,CASSLGLGQRTDTQYF
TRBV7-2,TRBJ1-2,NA,CASSSETENYGYTF
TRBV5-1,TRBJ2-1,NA,CASTGPPSGGAAEQFF